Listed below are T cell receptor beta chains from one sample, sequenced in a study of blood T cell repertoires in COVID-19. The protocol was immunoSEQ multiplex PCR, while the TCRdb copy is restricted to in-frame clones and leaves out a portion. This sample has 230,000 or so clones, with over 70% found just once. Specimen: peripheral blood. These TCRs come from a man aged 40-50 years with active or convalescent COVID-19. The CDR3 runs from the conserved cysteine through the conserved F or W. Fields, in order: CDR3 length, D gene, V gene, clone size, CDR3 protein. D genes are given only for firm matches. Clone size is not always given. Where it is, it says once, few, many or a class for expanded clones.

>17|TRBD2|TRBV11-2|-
CASSKRWSGGATYEQYF
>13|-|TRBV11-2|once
CASSDRFKGTQYF
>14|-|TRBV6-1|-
CASSESAVNQPQHF
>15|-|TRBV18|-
CASSLLQGLNTEAFF
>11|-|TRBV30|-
CAWSVGVGQFF
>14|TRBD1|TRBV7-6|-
CASSLKGARDEQFF
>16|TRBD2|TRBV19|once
CASSQRLAGVEETQYF
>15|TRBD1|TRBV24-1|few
CATSDTRGTGGRQYF
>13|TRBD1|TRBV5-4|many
CASSLGGTGSAFF
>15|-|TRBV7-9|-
CASSLQGQGLSEAFF
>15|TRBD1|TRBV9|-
CASSVDGQGATEAFF
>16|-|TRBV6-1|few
CASSVTGFGGANVLTF
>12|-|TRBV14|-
CASSPGGTEAFF
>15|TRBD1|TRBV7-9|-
CASSLFRGRDTEAFF
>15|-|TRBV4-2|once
CASSQPGTTNEKLFF
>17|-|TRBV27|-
CASSLYGQGALTGELFF
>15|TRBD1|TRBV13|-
CASSLGDRGTGTQYF
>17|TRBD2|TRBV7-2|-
CASSLAVDELAGGAQYF
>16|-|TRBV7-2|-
CASSLRTTPPQDEQFF
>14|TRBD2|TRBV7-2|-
CATSIAGGLNEQFF
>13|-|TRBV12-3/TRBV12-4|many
CASRTGSNQPQHF
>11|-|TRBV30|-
CAWSEAGLQHF
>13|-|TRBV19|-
CASTKGWNTEAFF
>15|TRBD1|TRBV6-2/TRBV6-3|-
CASSSPTGEAYGYTF
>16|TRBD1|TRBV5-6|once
CASSPIGGKGADGYTF
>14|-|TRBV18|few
CASSPEVIGYEQYF
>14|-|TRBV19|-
CASSKGQGNTEAFF
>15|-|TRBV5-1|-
CASSSTGGVADTQYF
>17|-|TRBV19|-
CASRTPSGTSTNEKLFF
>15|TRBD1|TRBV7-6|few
CASSSGQGSNSPLHF
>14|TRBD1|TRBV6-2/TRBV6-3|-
CASSSQDRVQPQHF
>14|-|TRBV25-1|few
CASSESGLSYEQYF
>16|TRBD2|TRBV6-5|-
CASSFDRAGGGNEQFF
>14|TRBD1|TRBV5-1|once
CASSLGDRAAEAFF
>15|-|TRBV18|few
CASSPDTGKNTEAFF
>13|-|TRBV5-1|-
CASSPQTVDTQYF
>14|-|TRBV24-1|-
CATNHLQRNSPLHF
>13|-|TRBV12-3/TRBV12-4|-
CASSLDGHQYYTF
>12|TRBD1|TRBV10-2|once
CASRQGSYEQYF
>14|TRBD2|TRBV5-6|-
CASRGLAGSDEQFF
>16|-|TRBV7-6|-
CASSLALAGITGELFF
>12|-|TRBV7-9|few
CASSLVGDEQFF
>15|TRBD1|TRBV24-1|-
CATSDGTASSYEQYF
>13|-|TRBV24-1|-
CATSDNLNTEAFF
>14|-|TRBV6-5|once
CASSYSGLGEVAFF
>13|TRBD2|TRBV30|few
CAARTSGSYEQYF
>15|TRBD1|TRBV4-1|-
CASSQEIHTGAEAFF
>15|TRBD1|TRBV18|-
CASSQETGRNTEAFF
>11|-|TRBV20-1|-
CSGQGNTEAFF